This T cell receptor beta chain was sequenced during a study of OX40 agonist ivuxolimab in advanced cancers. In germline, CDR1 is SGHAT, CDR2 FQDESV (reference sequence). CDR3 length: 15 amino acids. Trimming cost V 0 bases and J 7 bases, with 12 bases left between them. The assay was immunoSEQ multiplex PCR, and TCRdb's table has in-frame clones only and misses some. The sample has 75,000 to 100,000 clones, roughly 91% seen once; the top ten hold 0.31%. The sequenced sample was CD4+ or CD8+ T cells sorted from blood, obtained in a trial of the OX40 agonist ivuxolimab. The clonotype was recovered from an adult with an advanced solid tumor such as melanoma, head and neck, liver or kidney cancer. The J gene is TRBJ2-2, the V gene TRBV11-1; D ambiguous. The chain's CDR3 is CASSLAPGGSGELFF. The CDR3 DNA sequence: TGTGCCAGCAGCTTAGCCCCAGGTGGTAGCGGGGAGCTGTTTTTT.